This TCR beta chain was identified during a study of T cells in Graves' hyperthyroidism and ophthalmopathy. Study-wide findings and caveats: Researchers found most expanded thyroid clonotypes above 0.001 in blood as well.

What was amplified from RNA transcripts were TCR beta CDR3 regions. Initially, a first-round RT-PCR of the TCR CDR3 employed the HTBI primer set. MiXCR was run by TCRdb on the multiplex PCR reads, yielding one entry per CDR3 protein. The data contain roughly 180,000 distinct CDR3 sequences, about 15% of them seen just once; the ten biggest clones take up roughly 28%. Subjects aged 18 to 65 presented with newly diagnosed hyperthyroidism of less than 2 months' duration. PBMCs were derived from more than 8 ml fresh peripheral blood. The V gene end was trimmed by 2 bases and the J gene end by 4 bases; junction bases not matched to a gene: 4. The CDR3 sequence is 15 residues long. The germline V gene encodes CDR1 MNHEY and CDR2 SVGAGI. The table lists this clonotype with a few counts. The antigen is not known.

The sequenced sample consisted of blood. The V and J genes are TRBV6-5 and TRBJ1-4; TRBD1 matches 7 bases. The TCR comes from a woman in her forties or fifties with Graves' hyperthyroidism. The CDR3: CASSYTTGVNEKLFF. As DNA, the CDR3 is TGTGCCAGCAGTTACACAACAGGGGTTAATGAAAAACTGTTTTTT.